This T cell receptor (beta chain) was recovered during a study of T cells in tumors after PD-1 blockade. Study overall: Excluded were patients with checkpoint blockade, immunosuppressants, or radiotherapy or other anti-cancer therapy within 4 weeks. Daily vismodegib 150 mg continued in a subset of anti-PD-1-treated patients. Peripheral blood samples averaged about 33,000 unique clonotypes and roughly 110,000 templates. Overall study results and limits: Around 37% of tumor TCR clonotypes were also found in blood.

On this clone: Its target is unknown.

Only in-frame clones appear in the TCRdb table, and some are missing; sequencing was by immunoSEQ multiplex PCR. The profile shows nearly 25,000 clones, nearly 85% of them singletons. The V gene lost 10 bases and the J gene lost 0 bases, with 10 bases spanning the gap. This CDR3 has 12 residues. Germline lookup yields CDR1 SGHNT and CDR2 YENEEA. This receptor was taken from a human donor with basal cell carcinoma. Sample: PBMCs, taken after anti-PD-1 treatment. This rearrangement joins TRBV11-3 to TRBJ2-7; D uncertain. CDR3 coding DNA: TGTGCCACGGCCGTCGGCTCCTACGAGCAGTACTTC. Translation gives CATAVGSYEQYF.